The sequence of this T cell receptor beta chain was determined in a study of T cell changes during pregnancy in multiple sclerosis. This clone was seen only once. The data were produced by immunoSEQ multiplex PCR, yet TCRdb's version contains in-frame clones alone and is incomplete. The sample records roughly 72,000 clones, roughly 92% being singletons. Trimming took off 4 bases at V and 2 bases at J, with 12 bases between the two ends. The CDR3 contains 14 residues. Per germline, CDR1 MNHEY and CDR2 SMNVEV (reference sequence). The sample here was CD4+ T cells from peripheral blood mononuclear cells, taken before pregnancy. The chain employs TRBV27 and TRBJ2-7; D remains ambiguous. The sequence was collected from a female donor with multiple sclerosis, enrolled in a pregnancy study. The CDR3 region has the DNA TGTGCCAGCAGTTCTCAGGTAATGGCCTACGAGCAGTACTTC. Amino acids: CASSSQVMAYEQYF.